This section outlines one T cell receptor beta chain sequence together with its context. Authors' methods: Nucleated cell counts were estimated from reference gene primer amplification. Clones were sequenced by immunoSEQ multiplex PCR, and TCRdb holds only the in-frame ones, with some missing. V and J calls and clone size are as listed in that table; D and trimming were resolved from the DNA. The sample has about 71,000 clones; roughly 82% are singletons. This entry is derived from a study of blood T cell repertoires in COVID-19. Across the whole study: Acute and convalescent COVID-19 specimens originated in the United States, Italy and Spain. Sample material is recorded as cDNA or gDNA derived from T cells, B-cell-depleted T cells, or PBMCs.

V dropped 3 bases and J dropped 1 base, with 13 bases sitting between them. The CDR3 is 16 amino acids. Germline CDR1 reads KGHSH; CDR2 reads LQKENI. The sequenced sample was peripheral blood. The origin of this receptor is a woman aged 80 or over with acute or convalescent COVID-19. The chain couples TRBV18 to TRBJ2-1, with a weak D call TRBD1 (6 bases). The CDR3 DNA reads TGTGCCAGCTCACCCGGAACAGGGTGGTCCTACAATGAGCAGTTCTTC. Protein product: CASSPGTGWSYNEQFF.